A selection of T cell receptor beta chains follows, all from one sample in a study of identical twins. TCRdb re-called the 5' RACE reads through MiXCR, storing one row per CDR3 protein. Of 300,000 to 400,000 distinct CDR3 sequences in the sample, roughly an eighth were seen once. Another study also made use of these data, one on yellow fever vaccine responses in identical twins.

The sample consisted of CD8+ T cells sorted from blood. These receptors were obtained from a woman between 18 and 29 years old in good health. Each CDR3 is given with its conserved first and last residue. A D gene is named only where the DNA matches it firmly. Only part of the rows carry a size: once, few, many, or a class if the clone is expanded.

13,NA,TRBV27,NA,TRBJ2-7,CASSVGLGYEQYF,TGTGCCAGCAGTGTCGGCCTGGGGTACGAGCAGTACTTC
18,few,TRBV4-1,NA,TRBJ2-3,CASSQGDTRLPGTDTQYF,TGCGCCAGCAGCCAGGGAGACACGCGACTGCCGGGAACAGATACGCAGTATTTT
16,NA,TRBV7-8,TRBD2,TRBJ2-5,CASSLIIPSGQETQYF,TGTGCCAGCAGCTTAATAATTCCTAGCGGCCAAGAGACCCAGTACTTC
12,few,TRBV29-1,NA,TRBJ1-2,CSVDSGVYGYTF,TGCAGCGTTGATTCAGGGGTCTATGGCTACACCTTC
16,NA,TRBV29-1,NA,TRBJ2-3,CSADLVAVGGTDTQYF,TGCAGCGCCGATCTGGTAGCAGTGGGGGGCACAGATACGCAGTATTTT
14,NA,TRBV6-5,TRBD2,TRBJ2-5,CASSYLAGAETQYF,TGTGCCAGCAGTTACCTAGCGGGAGCAGAGACCCAGTACTTC
15,NA,TRBV28,TRBD2,TRBJ2-1,CASSKPGLAGNEQFF,TGTGCCAGCAGTAAACCGGGACTAGCGGGGAATGAGCAGTTCTTC
17,few,TRBV10-3,NA,TRBJ2-2,CAISFSPGTPNTGELFF,TGTGCCATCAGCTTCTCACCCGGGACACCTAACACCGGGGAGCTGTTTTTT
15,few,TRBV12-3/TRBV12-4,NA,TRBJ2-1,CASSRRGFDYNEQFF,TGTGCCAGCAGTCGCAGGGGCTTCGACTACAATGAGCAGTTCTTC
13,NA,TRBV2,TRBD2,TRBJ2-7,CASRSGSSYEQYF,TGTGCCAGCAGAAGCGGGAGCAGCTACGAGCAGTACTTC
13,many,TRBV12-3/TRBV12-4,TRBD2,TRBJ2-1,CASSPTSGNEQFF,TGTGCCAGCAGTCCTACTAGCGGCAATGAGCAGTTCTTC
15,NA,TRBV11-2,NA,TRBJ2-5,CASSLDWSDQETQYF,TGTGCCAGCAGCTTAGATTGGTCGGACCAAGAGACCCAGTACTTC
13,few,TRBV4-2,NA,TRBJ2-1,CASSQITGNPWFF,TGTGCCAGCAGCCAGATTACAGGGAACCCCTGGTTCTTC
16,NA,TRBV7-9,TRBD2,TRBJ2-1,CASSRITSGIPYEQFF,TGTGCCAGCAGCCGAATCACTAGCGGGATTCCCTATGAGCAGTTCTTC
12,NA,TRBV14,NA,TRBJ2-7,CASSQVGDWTFF,TGTGCCAGCAGCCAAGTAGGGGACTGGACGTTCTTC
18,NA,TRBV15,NA,TRBJ2-7,CATSERGGGAVLGYEQYF,TGTGCCACCAGCGAGAGGGGAGGGGGGGCGGTCCTAGGATACGAGCAGTACTTC
15,NA,TRBV20-1,NA,TRBJ2-3,CSARPYGPSTDTQYF,TGCAGTGCTAGACCCTATGGACCTAGCACAGATACGCAGTATTTT
14,NA,TRBV7-9,NA,TRBJ2-7,CASSPEVGSYEQYF,TGTGCCAGCAGCCCCGAGGTTGGGTCCTACGAGCAGTACTTC
16,NA,TRBV5-4,NA,TRBJ2-7,CASSLVGQAKSYEQYF,TGTGCCAGCAGCTTGGTGGGCCAGGCAAAATCCTACGAGCAGTACTTC
13,NA,TRBV11-2,NA,TRBJ2-3,CASSLGGIDTQYF,TGTGCCAGCAGTTTAGGGGGAATAGATACGCAGTATTTT
15,few,TRBV4-1,NA,TRBJ2-3,CASTRGAEERDTQYF,TGCGCCAGCACCCGGGGGGCTGAGGAGAGAGATACGCAGTATTTT
20,few,TRBV28,NA,TRBJ2-6,CASSLVFRAGEIPGANVLTF,TGTGCCAGCAGTTTAGTGTTTCGGGCAGGGGAAATCCCTGGGGCCAACGTCCTGACTTTC
14,NA,TRBV4-1,TRBD2,TRBJ2-1,CASSFGGLDNEQFF,TGCGCCAGCAGCTTCGGGGGGTTGGACAATGAGCAGTTCTTC
17,few,TRBV12-3/TRBV12-4,TRBD1,TRBJ1-5,CASSLSRDRGPKQPQHF,TGTGCCAGCAGTTTAAGTCGGGACAGGGGGCCGAAACAGCCCCAGCATTTT
18,few,TRBV4-1,TRBD1,TRBJ2-1,CASSQEGWGQGKYNEQFF,TGCGCCAGCAGCCAAGAGGGTTGGGGACAGGGGAAGTACAATGAGCAGTTCTTC
17,NA,TRBV10-3,TRBD2,TRBJ2-1,CAISESIAGAPYNEQFF,TGTGCCATCAGTGAGAGTATAGCGGGGGCCCCCTACAATGAGCAGTTCTTC
14,few,TRBV7-6,NA,TRBJ1-1,CASSLALWDTEAFF,TGTGCCAGCAGCTTAGCCTTGTGGGACACTGAAGCTTTCTTT
15,NA,TRBV14,TRBD1,TRBJ2-7,CASSQEGQGPYEQYF,TGTGCCAGCAGCCAAGAGGGACAGGGCCCCTACGAGCAGTACTTC
13,many,TRBV7-9,NA,TRBJ1-3,CASSPALDRTIYF,TGTGCCAGCAGCCCCGCCCTGGACCGCACCATATATTTT
15,NA,TRBV15,NA,TRBJ1-5,CATSRDLWVHQPQHF,TGTGCCACCAGCAGAGATCTTTGGGTCCATCAGCCCCAGCATTTT
14,NA,TRBV6-1,TRBD1,TRBJ2-1,CATTRGQGENEQFF,TGTGCCACTACCCGAGGACAGGGGGAGAATGAGCAGTTCTTC
16,NA,TRBV10-3,NA,TRBJ2-7,CAIQMALGPKTYEQYF,TGTGCCATCCAAATGGCCCTGGGGCCGAAAACCTACGAGCAGTACTTC
13,NA,TRBV28,NA,TRBJ2-5,CASSFGTGETQYF,TGTGCCAGCAGTTTCGGGACGGGTGAGACCCAGTACTTC
15,many,TRBV6-4,TRBD1,TRBJ2-2,CASSAGTGVLGELFF,TGTGCCAGCAGTGCCGGGACAGGGGTGCTCGGGGAGCTGTTTTTT
13,NA,TRBV2,TRBD2,TRBJ2-3,CASTGLAGDTQYF,TGTGCCAGCACCGGACTAGCTGGAGATACGCAGTATTTT
17,few,TRBV7-2,TRBD2,TRBJ2-3,CASSLWMAGGPKDTQYF,TGTGCCAGCAGCTTATGGATGGCGGGGGGGCCAAAAGATACGCAGTATTTT
15,few,TRBV5-1,NA,TRBJ2-5,CASSPSQGTWETQYF,TGCGCCAGCAGCCCGTCCCAAGGGACGTGGGAGACCCAGTACTTC
11,many,TRBV12-3/TRBV12-4,NA,TRBJ2-3,CASRGADTQYF,TGTGCCAGCAGGGGAGCAGATACGCAGTATTTT
16,many,TRBV16,TRBD2,TRBJ2-3,CASRTSSGTSLGTQYF,TGTGCCAGCAGAACGTCTAGCGGGACCTCGTTAGGTACGCAGTATTTT
8,few,TRBV9,NA,TRBJ1-2,CASGPHTF,TGTGCCAGCGGCCCCCACACCTTC
12,few,TRBV20-1,NA,TRBJ2-1,CSATDTGTEQFF,TGCAGTGCGACAGACACCGGGACAGAGCAGTTCTTC
10,NA,TRBV2,NA,TRBJ2-3,CATTADTQYF,TGTGCCACCACCGCAGATACGCAGTATTTT